The next 25 T cell receptor beta chains were all read from a single sample in a study of shared clonotypes between healthy human individuals. Assay: immunoSEQ multiplex PCR; the TCRdb copy retains only in-frame clones and omits some. Of some 480,000 clones detected, around 79% appear once; the ten largest clones hold approximately 12%. Sequenced input: PBMCs. The receptors were gathered from a middle-aged woman in good health. Some clones in this sample may be carry-over from other donors' samples.

The V gene is TRBV2, the J gene TRBJ2-2; 8 bases are shared with TRBD2. The CDR3 length is 15 residues. Germline trimming cut 6 bases from V and 4 bases from J; bases unmatched to any gene: 7. Germline-derived CDR1 and CDR2 are SNHLY and FYNNEI. The CDR3 is CASSPSGRITGELFF. The CDR3 DNA follows: TGTGCCAGCAGCCCAAGCGGGAGAATCACCGGGGAGCTGTTTTTT.

The chain couples TRBV7-9 to TRBJ2-7, with 8 bases aligning to TRBD2. V shed 5 bases, J shed 2 bases, and the junction held 20 bases outside the gene matches. The CDR3 has 19 amino acids. Germline assignment: CDR1 SEHNR and CDR2 FQNEAQ (reference sequence). The CDR3, as DNA: TGTGCCAGCAGCCCCCGGGACACCAGTAGCGGGGATAAACCCTACGAGCAGTACTTC. The encoded protein is CASSPRDTSSGDKPYEQYF. The variable domain in full, with the rest retrieved from reference TRBV7-9 and TRBJ2-7, is DTGVSQNPRHKITKRGQNVTFRCDPISEHNRLYWYRQTLGQGPEFLTYFQNEAQLEKSRLLSDRFSAERPKGSFSTLEIQRTEQGDSAMYLCASSPRDTSSGDKPYEQYFGPGTRLTVT.

This sequence joins TRBV7-2 and TRBJ2-1; maybe TRBD2 (5 bases). V lost 5 bases to trimming and J lost 7 bases, with 21 bases between them. Germline assignment: CDR1 SGHTA and CDR2 FQGNSA. The CDR3 contains 16 residues. The CDR3 sequence: CASSPRRVSGENEQFF. The DNA for the CDR3 is TGTGCCAGCAGCCCCCGCCGGGTGAGTGGGGAGAATGAGCAGTTCTTC. Together with reference TRBV7-2 and TRBJ2-1, the CDR3 gives the full variable domain: GAGVSQSPSNKVTEKGKDVELRCDPISGHTALYWYRQSLGQGLEFLIYFQGNSAPDKSGLPSDRFSAERTGGSVSTLTIQRTQQEDSAVYLCASSPRRVSGENEQFFGPGTRLTVL.

The chain carries TRBV5-1 and TRBJ2-1; the D gene is possibly TRBD1 (7 bases). Looked up from germline, CDR1 is SGHRS and CDR2 is YFSETQ. The CDR3 totals 18 residues. V was shortened by 4 bases and J by 6 bases, with 26 bases between the two germline ends. The CDR3 bases are TGCGCCAGCAGCCCCCCACGTGTAGGGCCAGGGGGAGGCAATGAGCAGTTCTTC. The encoded protein is CASSPPRVGPGGGNEQFF.

The rearrangement joins TRBV30 to TRBJ1-5; D is possibly TRBD1 (5 bases). The V end lost 3 bases, the J end lost 1 base, and 13 bases lay between the germline ends. The CDR3 is made up of 15 amino acids. Germline V lookup: CDR1 GTSNPN, CDR2 SVGIG (reference sequence). This CDR3 is CAWRVPGRSNQPQHF. DNA for the CDR3: TGTGCCTGGAGAGTTCCAGGGCGCAGCAATCAGCCCCAGCATTTT. Based on the CDR3 plus reference TRBV30 and TRBJ1-5, the full variable domain is SQTIHQWPATLVQPVGSPLSLECTVEGTSNPNLYWYRQAAGRGLQLLFYSVGIGQISSEVPQNLSASRPQDRQFILSSKKLLLSDSGFYLCAWRVPGRSNQPQHFGDGTRLSIL.

The rearrangement joins TRBV18 to TRBJ1-5; TRBD1 matches at 9 bases. V dropped 2 bases and J dropped 9; count of bases not matched to a gene: 8. This CDR3 region has 15 residues. Germline CDR1 KGHSH, CDR2 LQKENI. In DNA, the CDR3 is TGTGCCAGCTCACCAACCGGGACAGGGTCAGCGCCCCAGCATTTT. Translated, it gives CASSPTGTGSAPQHF.

This clone appeared once. A much larger clone differs by one base, so this may be a read error. The sample has other DNA sequences that encode this CDR3 too. The rearrangement links TRBV30 to TRBJ1-1; TRBD1 might be the D (6 bases). Germline V gene lookup returns CDR1 GTSNPN and CDR2 SVGIG (reference sequence). The CDR3 is 14 amino acids. CDR3 nucleotide sequence: TGTGCCTGGAGTCACAGGGACGGGGACACTGAGGCTTTCTTT. Protein: CAWSHRDGDTEAFF.

This chain joins TRBV7-8 and TRBJ1-4, with D perhaps TRBD1 (5 bases). The ends were cut back, 4 bases at V and 8 bases at J, with 11 bases in the middle. CDR3 length: 13 residues. CDR1 and CDR2 (germline): SGHVS, FQNEAQ. DNA for the CDR3: TGTGCCAGCAGCTCGGACATGCTGGAAAAACTGTTTTTT. Translating it yields CASSSDMLEKLFF.

The chain links TRBV11-2 to TRBJ1-2, with 7 nucleotides matching TRBD1. From germline, CDR1 is SGHAT and CDR2 FQNNGV. Trimming took 3 bases from V and 5 from J; bases not matched to a gene: 9. CDR3 length: 15 residues. CDR3 sequence: CASSFPGRGLYGYTF. DNA of the CDR3: TGTGCCAGCAGCTTTCCCGGCAGGGGGTTGTATGGCTACACCTTC.

The V gene is TRBV7-9, the J gene TRBJ2-2; D may correspond to TRBD1 or TRBD2 (6 bases each). V was clipped by 1 base and J by 1 base, with 10 bases between them. The CDR3 is 16 amino acids. CDR1 SEHNR and CDR2 FQNEAQ come from the germline V gene (reference sequence). The CDR3 protein is CASSLEGGLNTGELFF. The CDR3 DNA reads as TGTGCCAGCAGCTTAGAAGGGGGGCTGAACACCGGGGAGCTGTTTTTT. The full variable domain, with the rest looked up from reference TRBV7-9 and TRBJ2-2, is DTGVSQNPRHKITKRGQNVTFRCDPISEHNRLYWYRQTLGQGPEFLTYFQNEAQLEKSRLLSDRFSAERPKGSFSTLEIQRTEQGDSAMYLCASSLEGGLNTGELFFGEGSRLTVL.

This clone showed up just once. The chain employs TRBV10-3 and TRBJ2-3, with TRBD2 matching 11 bases. Germline CDR1 reads ENHRY; CDR2 reads SYGVKD. This CDR3 comprises 15 residues. V lost 3 bases and J lost 5; bases outside the gene matches: 4. The CDR3 sequence: CAISDASGGLDTQYF. As DNA, the CDR3 is TGTGCCATCAGTGACGCTAGCGGGGGGTTAGATACGCAGTATTTT.

The chain couples TRBV6-5 to TRBJ2-3, with TRBD1 as a possible D gene (6 bases). Trimming removed 5 bases from V and 5 bases from J, with 17 bases in between. This CDR3 has 15 amino acids. CDR1 and CDR2 from the germline V gene are MNHEY and SVGAGI. The CDR3 DNA follows: TGTGCCAGCAGTCCCCAGGGGTTGCGTGAAGATACGCAGTATTTT. Amino acids: CASSPQGLREDTQYF.

V and J are TRBV18 and TRBJ1-2, with D perhaps TRBD1 (5 bases). From germline, CDR1 is KGHSH and CDR2 LQKENI. V lost 0 bases and J 6 bases, leaving 14 bases between the germline ends. The CDR3 is 15 amino acids. CDR3 residues: CASSPPGWGLNGYTF. The DNA for the CDR3 is TGTGCCAGCTCACCACCGGGTTGGGGCCTGAATGGCTACACCTTC.

This clone is a singleton in its sample. The V call is TRBV2, the J call TRBJ1-3; D gene ambiguous. V lost 10 bases and J lost 0, with 7 bases in between. Germline CDR1 SNHLY, CDR2 FYNNEI. This CDR3 comprises 12 residues. The CDR3 protein is CATQNSGNTIYF. The CDR3 DNA sequence: TGTGCCACCCAAAACTCTGGAAACACCATATATTTT.

This CDR3 is CASSVAGGSGYEQYF. The DNA of the CDR3 is TGTGCCAGCAGCGTAGCGGGCGGGAGTGGGTACGAGCAGTACTTC. The chain joins TRBV9 to TRBJ2-7, with 7 bases fitting TRBD2. V shed 0 bases, J shed 4 bases, and the junction held 7 bases outside the gene matches. The length of the CDR3 is 15 residues. Germline CDR1 is SGDLS and CDR2 is YYNGEE.

J is TRBJ2-3 and V is TRBV2, with 7 bases that match TRBD1. The CDR3 sequence is 12 residues long. Per the germline V gene, CDR1 is SNHLY and CDR2 is FYNNEI. With V trimmed by 6 bases and J by 7 bases, 4 bases remained unmatched. The CDR3 region is CASRAGGNTQYF. DNA of the CDR3: TGTGCCAGCAGAGCAGGGGGTAATACGCAGTATTTT.

This clone was detected only a few times. The rearrangement joins TRBV2 to TRBJ2-3, with 7 bases lining up with TRBD1. From germline, CDR1 is SNHLY and CDR2 FYNNEI. V was clipped by 7 bases and J by 2 bases; unmatched bases: 9. This CDR3 region has 15 residues. CDR3 DNA sequence: TGTGCCAGCACCAAGGGACAGACCTACACAGATACGCAGTATTTT. It codes for CASTKGQTYTDTQYF. The full variable domain, with the rest looked up from reference TRBV2 and TRBJ2-3, is EPEVTQTPSHQVTQMGQEVILRCVPISNHLYFYWYRQILGQKVEFLVSFYNNEISEKSEIFDDQFSVERPDGSNFTLKIRSTKLEDSAMYFCASTKGQTYTDTQYFGPGTRLTVL.

The chain links TRBV21-1 to TRBJ2-3; the table's D call of TRBD1 was not tested on the DNA. TRBV21-1 is a pseudogene segment. The CDR3 runs 12 residues. The CDR3 here is CASSPPVNTQYF. The CDR3 region has the DNA TGTGCCAGCAGCCCCCCAGTAAATACGCAGTATTTT.

The chain employs TRBV2 and TRBJ2-5; tentatively, D is TRBD1 (6 bases). Trimming left V 10 bases short and J 1 base short, with 19 bases between. Per the germline V gene, CDR1 is SNHLY and CDR2 is FYNNEI. There are 15 residues in the CDR3. CDR3 bases: TGTGCCACCCCCAAGATCGGACAGATCCAAGAGACCCAGTACTTC. Residues: CATPKIGQIQETQYF.

This clone was detected once. V and J are TRBV29-1 and TRBJ1-1; unclear D gene. Germline V gene sequence: CDR1 SQVTM, CDR2 ANQGSEA. Trimming cost V 1 base and J 1 base, with 10 bases left between them. The CDR3 has 14 amino acids. The CDR3 DNA is TGCAGCGTTGAAGGGAGACTGGCGAACACTGAAGCTTTCTTT. This translates into CSVEGRLANTEAFF. Complete variable domain (other parts from reference TRBV29-1 and TRBJ1-1): SAVISQKPSRDICQRGTSLTIQCQVDSQVTMMFWYRQQPGQSLTLIATANQGSEATYESGFVIDKFPISRPNLTFSTLTVSNMSPEDSSIYLCSVEGRLANTEAFFGQGTRLTVV.

V usage is TRBV21-1 and J usage is TRBJ1-4; the table names TRBD1, a call not compared with the DNA. TRBV21-1 constitutes a pseudogene. The CDR3 consists of 16 residues. The CDR3 DNA is TGTGCCAGCAGCAAACGCAGGACAGGGTGGCAGGAAAAACTGTTTTTT. It codes for CASSKRRTGWQEKLFF.

This clone was counted once. The CDR3 loop is CASSLLGDTQYF. The CDR3 coding sequence is TGTGCCAGCAGCTTACTGGGAGATACGCAGTATTTT. The chain links TRBV7-3 to TRBJ2-3; D not certain. This CDR3 contains 12 residues. Trimming cost V 2 bases and J 5 bases, with 5 bases left between them. Germline CDR1 SGHTA, CDR2 FQGTGA.

This rearrangement joins TRBV9 to TRBJ2-1, with TRBD2 matching 8 bases. Losses at the gene ends were 4 bases for V and 2 bases for J; bases not matched to a gene: 5. CDR1 SGDLS and CDR2 YYNGEE come from the germline V gene. This CDR3 spans 15 amino acids. CDR3 residues: CASSTGTSPYNEQFF. The CDR3 DNA reads TGTGCCAGCAGCACCGGGACTAGTCCCTACAATGAGCAGTTCTTC.

This clone came up a few times. The chain employs TRBV19 and TRBJ2-3; the D gene is possibly TRBD2 (5 bases). V lost 6 bases to trimming and J lost 3 bases, with 13 bases between them. The CDR3 totals 14 residues. CDR1 and CDR2 (germline): LNHDA, SQIVND (reference sequence). CDR3: CASRRAAATDTQYF. CDR3 DNA: TGTGCCAGTAGGAGGGCAGCAGCGACAGATACGCAGTATTTT.

This clone was picked up a small number of times. The chain links TRBV30 to TRBJ1-1; possibly TRBD1 for D (5 bases). V lost 2 bases, J lost 2 bases, and 15 bases lay in between. Germline CDR1 is GTSNPN and CDR2 is SVGIG (reference sequence). This CDR3 contains 15 residues. Here the CDR3 DNA reads TGTGCCTGGAGTCCTGGGACCGCCCTTAACACTGAAGCTTTCTTT. Translated: CAWSPGTALNTEAFF.